This TCR beta chain was captured in a study of blood T cell repertoires in COVID-19. This CDR3 contains 15 residues. V lost 4 bases to trimming and J lost 5 bases; unmatched junction nucleotides: 9. The germline CDR1 and CDR2 sequences are SGHNT and YYREEE (reference sequence). Method: immunoSEQ multiplex PCR; TCRdb's copy keeps in-frame clones and lacks some. The table includes over 45,000 clones, around 86% detected once. The chain carries TRBV5-4 and TRBJ2-3; TRBD2 matches at 8 bases. Sample: peripheral blood. The TCR was taken from a man in his forties or fifties with active COVID-19. The CDR3 loop is CASSPRQRERDTQYF. CDR3 in DNA: TGTGCCAGCAGCCCACGACAGCGGGAGAGAGATACGCAGTATTTT.